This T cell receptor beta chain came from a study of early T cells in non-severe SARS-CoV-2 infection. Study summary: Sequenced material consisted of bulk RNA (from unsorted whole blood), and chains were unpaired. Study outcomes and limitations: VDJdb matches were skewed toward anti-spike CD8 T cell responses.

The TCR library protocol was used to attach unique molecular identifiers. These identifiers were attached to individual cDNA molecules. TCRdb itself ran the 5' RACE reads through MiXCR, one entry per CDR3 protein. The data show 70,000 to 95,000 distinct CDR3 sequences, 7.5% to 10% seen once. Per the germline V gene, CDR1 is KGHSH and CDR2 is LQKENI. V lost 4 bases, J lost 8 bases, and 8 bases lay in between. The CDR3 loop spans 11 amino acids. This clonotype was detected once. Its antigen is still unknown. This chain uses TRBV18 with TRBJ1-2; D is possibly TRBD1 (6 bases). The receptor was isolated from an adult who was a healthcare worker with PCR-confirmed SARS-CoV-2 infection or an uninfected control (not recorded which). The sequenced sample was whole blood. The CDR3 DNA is TGTGCCAGCTCACAGACAGGAGGCTACACCTTC. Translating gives CASSQTGGYTF.